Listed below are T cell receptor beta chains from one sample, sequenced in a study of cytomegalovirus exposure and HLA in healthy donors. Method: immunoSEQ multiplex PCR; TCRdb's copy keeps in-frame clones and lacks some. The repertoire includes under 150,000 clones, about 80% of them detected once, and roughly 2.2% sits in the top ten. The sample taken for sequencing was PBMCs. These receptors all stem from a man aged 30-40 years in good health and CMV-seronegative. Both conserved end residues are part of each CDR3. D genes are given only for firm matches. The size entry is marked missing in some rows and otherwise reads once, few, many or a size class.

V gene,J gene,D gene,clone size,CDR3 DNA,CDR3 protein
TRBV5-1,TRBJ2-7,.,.,TGCGCCAGCAGCACTGTGGAGGGTCGCTACGAGCAGTACTTC,CASSTVEGRYEQYF
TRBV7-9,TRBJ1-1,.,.,TGTGCCAGCAGCCTTGGTGGGGGCGCTGGCCTTCGGGAAGCTTTCTTT,CASSLGGGAGLREAFF
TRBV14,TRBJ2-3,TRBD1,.,TGTGCCAGCAGCCCAGACAGGGGCACAGATACGCAGTATTTT,CASSPDRGTDTQYF
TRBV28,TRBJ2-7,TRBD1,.,TGTGCCAGCATCTCCGGACAGGGGTCCTACGAGCAGTACTTC,CASISGQGSYEQYF
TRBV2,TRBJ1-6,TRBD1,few,TGTGCCAGCAGTGAAAGGGGACAGGGGAATGAAGATTCACCCCTCCACTTT,CASSERGQGNEDSPLHF
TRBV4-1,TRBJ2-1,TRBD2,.,TGCGCCAGCAGCCGCCCCGTTGGGCTAGCGGGAGTCAATGAGCAGTTCTTC,CASSRPVGLAGVNEQFF
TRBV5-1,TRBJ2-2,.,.,TGCGCCAGCAGCAGCGCTAGCTCGGCCGGGGAGCTGTTTTTT,CASSSASSAGELFF
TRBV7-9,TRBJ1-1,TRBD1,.,TGTGCCAGCAGCCACGGACAGGGGGCCTTCACTGAAGCTTTCTTT,CASSHGQGAFTEAFF
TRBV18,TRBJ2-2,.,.,TGTGCCAGCTCACGCGACAGGACCGGGGAGCTGTTTTTT,CASSRDRTGELFF
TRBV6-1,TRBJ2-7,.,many,TGTGCCAGCAATCCTGCTCTGCGGGAATACTACGAGCAGTACTTC,CASNPALREYYEQYF
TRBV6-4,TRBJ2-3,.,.,TGTGCCAGCAGTGACATGGCGGGGGATACGCAGTATTTT,CASSDMAGDTQYF
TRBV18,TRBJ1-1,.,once,TGTGCCAGCTCACAGAACAGGGAAGAAGCTTTCTTT,CASSQNREEAFF
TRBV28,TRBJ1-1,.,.,TGTGCCAGCAGTTTGGGTTTCAGGGAGGTAGCTTTCTTT,CASSLGFREVAFF